This T cell receptor beta chain is from a study of human T cells and chemical hapten exposure. As for the study in general: Subjects had 2% DPC placed on roughly 2 cm by roughly 2 cm of upper inner arm skin for sensitization. Yields of TCR per sample differed, chiefly owing to small differences in pooled library volume. Study-wide results and caveats: Controls had significantly fewer large CDR3 similarity clusters than were formed by expanded TCRs.

This clonotype appeared once. Its specificity is unknown. Germline-derived CDR1 and CDR2 are SGHTA and FQGNSA. The CDR3 length is 13 residues. V shed 5 bases and J shed 4 bases, with 11 bases lying between them. The time point was: pre-sensitization, week 0. The sample's treatment: therapeutic diphenylcyclopropenone sensitization with weekly scalp DPC. Each CDR3 protein gets one entry after TCRdb re-called the RACE reads with MiXCR. Seen here are tens of thousands of distinct CDR3 sequences, around 15% observed once, and the top ten hold more than 3.5%. The sample was whole blood, taken in connection with sensitization to the hapten diphenylcyclopropenone (DPC). The source is a woman between 45 and 65 years old with alopecia areata. Some clones in this sample may be carry-over from other donors' samples. The chain has TRBV7-2 and TRBJ1-2; D remains ambiguous. DNA for the CDR3: TGTGCCAGCAGCCCAACTTCGGGCTATGGCTACACCTTC. Translation: CASSPTSGYGYTF.